This T cell receptor (beta chain) was captured by sequencing in a study of blood T cell repertoires in COVID-19. Whole-study context: COVID-19 samples from acute and convalescent phases originated in the United States, Italy and Spain.

Per the study methods: Amplifying reference gene primers gave estimates of nucleated cell counts. Assay: immunoSEQ multiplex PCR; the TCRdb copy retains only in-frame clones and omits some. The V and J calls and the clone size are those of that table, but D and trimming were determined from the DNA. The data show about 100,000 clones, about four fifths seen once. The sequence was collected from a human donor in a cohort sampled during active COVID-19. The sequenced material came from peripheral blood.

Here the CDR3 DNA reads TGTGCCAGCAGTTACGACGGGACAGCTAACTACAATGAGCAGTTCTTC. Translation: CASSYDGTANYNEQFF. The chain links TRBV6-5 to TRBJ2-1; 7 nucleotides match TRBD1. The length of the CDR3 is 16 residues. Per the germline V gene, CDR1 is MNHEY and CDR2 is SVGAGI. Germline trimming cut 2 bases from V and 3 bases from J; bases unmatched to any gene: 7.